The present T cell receptor (beta chain) was sequenced within a study of CD8 T cells in ankylosing spondylitis. This clonotype was counted many times. A quantitative 5'-RACE method, one with molecular barcodes, was used to make TCR beta libraries. A single record per CDR3 protein comes from TCRdb applying MiXCR to the 5' RACE reads. The repertoire holds some 120,000 distinct CDR3 sequences, with about an eighth as singletons. CDR1 is LGHDT and CDR2 is YNNKEL in the germline V gene (reference sequence). V lost 4 bases, J lost 4 bases, and 6 bases stayed unmatched. The CDR3 spans 15 residues. V is TRBV3-1 and J is TRBJ2-1, with TRBD2 identical over 8 bases. The origin of this receptor is a female donor with ankylosing spondylitis or in good health (not recorded which). Source material: blood, either unsorted or a sorted T cell fraction (not recorded which). This CDR3 is CASSRGTRDYNEQFF. For the CDR3, the DNA is TGTGCCAGCAGCCGGGGGACTAGGGATTACAATGAGCAGTTCTTC.